A single TCR beta chain is shown here with its context. This clonotype was counted ten times or more. The clone's antigen remains unknown. No much larger clonotype is one base removed from it; base qualities were not supplied. Libraries of naive CD8 T cells were built from about 20,000 to 1,000,000 sorted cells, with 10%, 30% or 50% of the purified RNA used. Naive CD8 T cells were FACS-sorted as CD8+CD4-CCR7+CD45RA+ on a BD FACSAria II into RLT Plus buffer. Detection sensitivity was tested by spiking Jurkat RNA equal to over 8 TCR copies' worth into samples containing roughly 19,000-1,000,000 naive CD8 T cells. Enrichment of CD8 T cells was done with RosetteSep CD8+ T Cell Enrichment Cocktail plus Ficoll-Paque, and ACK red cell lysis came afterward. The CDR3 spans 14 residues, from the cysteine through the phenylalanine. The retained sequence is limited to the CDR3, 42 bases, with the frame set at the first base. Via the germline V gene, CDR1 is SNHLY and CDR2 FYNNEI. V is shortened by 0 bases, J by 4 bases, and the region joining them spans 7 bases.

This entry is derived from a study of molecular identifiers for immune sequencing clone quantification (dated by TCRdb to 2017 to 2018). About the study as a whole: For a replicate experiment, the RNA from either approximately 20,000 or 100,000 naive CD8 T cells was divided into five aliquots, and four of those aliquots went on to sequencing. This methods study used CD8 T cells to benchmark TCR RNA copy counting and molecular-identifier clustering-based TCR repertoire sequencing (MIDCIRS).

Library preparation used PCR. The sequencer was a NextSeq 500. Bulk TCR libraries were generated as previously described, with the TCR primers listed in Table S5 used. Total RNA was purified with the Qiagen AllPrep DNA/RNA kit. Before analysis, reads from multiple sequencing runs of the same library were pooled. On the study's bioinformatics: Reads were retained only if their TCR constant sequence matched exactly, and those retained reads were trimmed to 150 nt and grouped according to their 12-nt molecular barcodes. Within each barcode group, reads were sub-clustered at a 15% Levenshtein threshold, and quality-weighted consensus sequences were built per RNA molecule. Non-functional sequences were excluded, and lower-count sequences lying one edit away from another sequence were also excluded. Based on a fit of two negative binomial distributions, barcode sub-clusters having less than 20% of the maximum read count were discarded. TCRdb applied fastp at Q25 and MiXCR to the public reads, then kept only in-frame beta chains. A single entry per CDR3 protein holds the most common genes and DNA from its merged rows. The V and J calls and clone size are TCRdb's, not the authors'. This sample is represented by around 300,000 distinct CDR3 sequences; over 20% of them were singletons. Of the sample, about 0.7% falls within the top ten clones.

General study outcomes and caveats: The naive libraries included spiked-in Jurkat TCR RNA (approximately 11 copies' worth), and this RNA is not part of the donor repertoire. Roughly 3 recovered TCR RNA copies per cell were obtained by modeling, versus about ten by digital PCR, implying a capture efficiency of 25% to 35%. The sizes of highly expanded clones could end up underestimated when identical TCR molecules share a barcode. A single cell's worth of spiked-in Jurkat TCR RNA was reported detectable even among about a million naive CD8 T cells. Clones above 20 RNA copies held over 97% of molecules in CMV-specific effector cells but under 1% in naive cells. Without barcode sub-clustering, chimeric consensus sequences inflated TCR diversity; chimeras reached as high as 47%.

The receptor chain draws on TRBV2 and TRBJ1-5; matching of 5 bases hints at TRBD1 as the D gene. This clonotype was sampled from a human donor in good health. Some libraries in this study had Jurkat cell RNA spiked in. The sample was naive CD8+ T cells from blood, with Jurkat cell RNA spiked in. Sample cell subset or site, as interpreted from the label and publication: FACS-sorted CD8+CD4-CCR7+CD45RA+ naive T cells. The CDR3 region has the sequence CASSEATENQPQHF. The DNA sequence is as follows: TGTGCCAGCAGTGAAGCGACAGAAAATCAGCCCCAGCATTTT.